This passage covers 5 T cell receptor beta chains from one sample sequenced in a study of T cells in Graves' hyperthyroidism and ophthalmopathy. The CDR3 regions of TCR beta were amplified from RNA transcripts. Primed by the HTBI set, a first-round RT-PCR was run on the TCR CDR3. TCRdb re-derived calls from the multiplex PCR reads in MiXCR, one entry per CDR3 protein. The profile shows a few hundred thousand distinct CDR3 sequences, about 43% of them singletons. The material sequenced was peripheral blood or thyroid tissue (not recorded which). The source of these receptors is a woman in her late teens or twenties with Graves' hyperthyroidism.

The chain recombines TRBV2 with TRBJ2-3, with TRBD2 matching over 12 bases. J gave up 4 bases and V 5 bases, and 10 bases lay outside the gene matches. This CDR3 contains 17 residues. Per the germline V gene, CDR1 is SNHLY and CDR2 is FYNNEI. In nucleotides, the CDR3 is TGTGCCAGCAGTTTCCTCGGGACTAGCGGGTCAGCAGATACGCAGTATTTT. Translating gives CASSFLGTSGSADTQYF.

The chain employs TRBV2 and TRBJ1-2, with TRBD1 matching over 11 bases. The J segment lost 8 bases and the V segment lost 6 bases, leaving 5 bases of the junction unmatched. This CDR3 comprises 13 residues. CDR1 and CDR2 (germline): SNHLY, FYNNEI. CDR3 amino acids: CASRADRGRGYTF. The CDR3 region has the DNA TGTGCCAGCAGGGCGGACAGGGGGCGAGGCTACACCTTC.

This chain joins TRBV20-1 and TRBJ2-7, with 7 bases identical to TRBD1. V lost 5 bases, J lost 6 bases, and 13 bases stayed unmatched. Per germline, CDR1 DFQATT and CDR2 SNEGSKA (reference sequence). The CDR3 length is 14 residues. The CDR3 protein is CSAGGGTAPGEQYF. The CDR3 DNA reads as TGCAGTGCTGGAGGTGGGACAGCACCCGGCGAGCAGTACTTC.

This clonotype was counted ten times or more. The DNA of the CDR3 is TGTGCCAGCAACGGAGACAGGGTAGTGGGTGGCTACACCTTC. It is translated as CASNGDRVVGGYTF. J is TRBJ1-2 and V is TRBV28; 7 nucleotides align to TRBD1. The CDR3 length is 14 residues. Germline V gene sequence: CDR1 MDHEN, CDR2 SYDVKM. With V trimmed by 7 bases and J by 7 bases, 12 bases remained unmatched.

The chain employs TRBV7-8 and TRBJ2-7; D is tentatively TRBD1 or TRBD2 (5 bases each). CDR3 length: 14 residues. V was shortened by 5 bases and J by 7 bases, with 18 bases between the two germline ends. CDR1 is SGHVS, CDR2 FQNEAQ, per germline. The CDR3 protein is CASSPNLWGNEQYF. CDR3 DNA sequence: TGTGCCAGCAGCCCGAACCTTTGGGGGAATGAGCAGTACTTC.